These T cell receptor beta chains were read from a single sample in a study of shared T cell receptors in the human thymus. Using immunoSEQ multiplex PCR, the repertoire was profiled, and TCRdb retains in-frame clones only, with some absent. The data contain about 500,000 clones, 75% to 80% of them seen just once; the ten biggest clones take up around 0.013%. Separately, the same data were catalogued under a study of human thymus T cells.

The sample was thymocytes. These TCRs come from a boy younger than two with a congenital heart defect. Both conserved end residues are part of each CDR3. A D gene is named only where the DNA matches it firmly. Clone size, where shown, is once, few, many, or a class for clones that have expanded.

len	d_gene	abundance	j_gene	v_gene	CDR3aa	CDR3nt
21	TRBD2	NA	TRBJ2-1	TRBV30	CAWTPNSGTSGRGFPYNEQFF	TGTGCCTGGACTCCAAACTCCGGGACTAGCGGGAGGGGGTTTCCCTACAATGAGCAGTTCTTC
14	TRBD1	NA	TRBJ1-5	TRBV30	CAWSRDRDNQPQHF	TGTGCCTGGAGCCGGGACAGGGATAATCAGCCCCAGCATTTT
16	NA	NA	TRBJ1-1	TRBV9	CASSVGGGGLNTEAFF	TGTGCCAGCAGCGTAGGGGGGGGAGGACTGAACACTGAAGCTTTCTTT
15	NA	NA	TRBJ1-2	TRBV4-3	CASSPPGGLNYGYTF	TGCGCCAGCAGCCCCCCGGGGGGCCTTAACTATGGCTACACCTTC
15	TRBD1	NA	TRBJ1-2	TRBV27	CASSRTGQGNYGYTF	TGTGCCAGCTCTCGAACGGGACAGGGAAACTATGGCTACACCTTC
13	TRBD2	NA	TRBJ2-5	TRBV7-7	CELLGGLQETQYF	TGTGAACTACTCGGGGGGTTACAAGAGACCCAGTACTTC
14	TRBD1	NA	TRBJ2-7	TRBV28	CASSLTGQAYEQYF	TGTGCCAGCAGTTTAACGGGACAGGCCTACGAGCAGTACTTC
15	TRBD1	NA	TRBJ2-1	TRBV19	CASSRGTGAYNEQFF	TGTGCCAGTTCGAGGGGGACAGGGGCCTACAATGAGCAGTTCTTC
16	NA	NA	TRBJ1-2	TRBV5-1	CASSLGRPARDYGYTF	TGCGCCAGCAGCTTGGGACGACCGGCCAGGGACTATGGCTACACCTTC
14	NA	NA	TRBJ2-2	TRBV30	CAWRTQGNTGELFF	TGTGCCTGGCGGACACAGGGCAACACCGGGGAGCTGTTTTTT
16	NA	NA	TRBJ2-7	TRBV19	CASSIDVTLPSYEQYF	TGTGCCAGTAGTATAGACGTGACACTTCCCTCCTACGAGCAGTACTTC
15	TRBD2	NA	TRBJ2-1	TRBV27	CASRELAGGDDEQFF	TGTGCCAGCAGGGAACTAGCGGGGGGCGACGATGAGCAGTTCTTC
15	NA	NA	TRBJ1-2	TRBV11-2	CASSLPNTGLYGYTF	TGTGCCAGCAGCTTACCAAACACAGGCCTCTATGGCTACACCTTC
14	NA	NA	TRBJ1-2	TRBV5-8	CASSLDLPNSGYTF	TGTGCCAGCAGCTTGGACCTCCCTAATAGTGGCTACACCTTC
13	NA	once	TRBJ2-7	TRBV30	CAWMRTASYEQYF	TGTGCCTGGATGAGGACAGCCTCCTACGAGCAGTACTTC
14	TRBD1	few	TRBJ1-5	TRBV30	CACSETGLDQPQHF	TGTGCCTGCAGTGAGACAGGGCTCGATCAGCCCCAGCATTTT
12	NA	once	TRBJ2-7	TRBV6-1	CASRGATYEQYF	TGTGCCAGCAGGGGCGCAACCTACGAGCAGTACTTC
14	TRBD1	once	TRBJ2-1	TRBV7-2	CASIRQGTYNEQFF	TGTGCCAGCATCCGACAGGGGACCTACAATGAGCAGTTCTTC
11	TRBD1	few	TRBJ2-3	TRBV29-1	CSVGTRGSRYF	TGCAGCGTTGGAACCAGGGGGTCTAGGTATTTT
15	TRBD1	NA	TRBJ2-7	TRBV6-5	CASRTTQGGSYEQYF	TGTGCCAGCAGAACAACACAGGGGGGTTCCTACGAGCAGTACTTC
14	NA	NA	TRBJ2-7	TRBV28	CASRAGNTLYEQYF	TGTGCCAGCAGGGCAGGGAACACCTTATACGAGCAGTACTTC
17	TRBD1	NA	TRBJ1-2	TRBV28	CASSLRAQGAPSYGYTF	TGTGCCAGCAGTTTACGCGCACAGGGGGCGCCATCCTATGGCTACACCTTC
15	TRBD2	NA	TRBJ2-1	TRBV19	CASSTGLGPQGEQFF	TGTGCCAGTAGTACCGGACTAGGGCCCCAGGGTGAGCAGTTCTTC
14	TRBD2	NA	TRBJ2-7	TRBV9	CASSLIAGAEEQYF	TGTGCCAGCAGCCTGATAGCGGGAGCGGAAGAGCAGTACTTC